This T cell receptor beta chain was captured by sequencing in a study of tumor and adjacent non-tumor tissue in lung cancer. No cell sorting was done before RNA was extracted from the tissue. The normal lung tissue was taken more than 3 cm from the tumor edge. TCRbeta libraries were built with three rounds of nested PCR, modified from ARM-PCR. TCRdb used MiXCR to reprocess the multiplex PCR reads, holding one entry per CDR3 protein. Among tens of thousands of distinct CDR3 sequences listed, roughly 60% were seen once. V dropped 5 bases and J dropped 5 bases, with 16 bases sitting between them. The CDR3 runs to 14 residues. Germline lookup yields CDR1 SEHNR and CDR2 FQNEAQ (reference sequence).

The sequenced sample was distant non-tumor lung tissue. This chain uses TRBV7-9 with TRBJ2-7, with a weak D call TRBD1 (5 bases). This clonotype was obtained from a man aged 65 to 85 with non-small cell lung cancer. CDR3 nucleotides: TGTGCCAGCAGCGCAAGTCAGGGTGTCCACGAGCAGTACTTC. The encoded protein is CASSASQGVHEQYF.